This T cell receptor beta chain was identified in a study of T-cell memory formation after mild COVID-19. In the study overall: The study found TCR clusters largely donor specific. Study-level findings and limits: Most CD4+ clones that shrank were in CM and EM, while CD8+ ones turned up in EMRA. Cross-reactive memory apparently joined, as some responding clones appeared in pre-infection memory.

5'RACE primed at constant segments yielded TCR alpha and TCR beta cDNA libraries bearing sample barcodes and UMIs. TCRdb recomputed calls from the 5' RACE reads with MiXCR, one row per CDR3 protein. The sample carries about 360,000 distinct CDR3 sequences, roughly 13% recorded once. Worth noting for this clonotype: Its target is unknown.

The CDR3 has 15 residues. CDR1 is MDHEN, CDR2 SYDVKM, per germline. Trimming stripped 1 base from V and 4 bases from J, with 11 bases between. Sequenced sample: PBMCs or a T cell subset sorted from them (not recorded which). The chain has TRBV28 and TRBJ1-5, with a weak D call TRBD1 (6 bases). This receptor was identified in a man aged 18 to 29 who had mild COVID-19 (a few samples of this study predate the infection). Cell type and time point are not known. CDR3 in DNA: TGTGCCAGCAGTTTATTCGGACAGATGAATCAGCCCCAGCATTTT. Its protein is CASSLFGQMNQPQHF.